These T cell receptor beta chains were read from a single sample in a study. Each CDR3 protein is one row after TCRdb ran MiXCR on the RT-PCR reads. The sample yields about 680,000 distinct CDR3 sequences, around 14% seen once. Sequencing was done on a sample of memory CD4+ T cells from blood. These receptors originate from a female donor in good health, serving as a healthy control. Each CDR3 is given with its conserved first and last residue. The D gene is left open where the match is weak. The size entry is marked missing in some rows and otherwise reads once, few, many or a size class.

cdr3_nt: TGTGCCAGCAGCCCAGTCCGGGAAGATACGCAGTATTTT; cdr3_aa: CASSPVREDTQYF; clone_size: .; j_call: TRBJ2-3; d_call: .; v_call: TRBV7-2
cdr3_nt: TGTGCCAGCAGCCCTTCCTTATTTGGGGGTGAGCAGTTCTTC; cdr3_aa: CASSPSLFGGEQFF; clone_size: few; j_call: TRBJ2-1; d_call: .; v_call: TRBV7-3
cdr3_nt: TGTGCCATCAGAATGACAGGGATGAACACTGAAGCTTTCTTT; cdr3_aa: CAIRMTGMNTEAFF; clone_size: many; j_call: TRBJ1-1; d_call: TRBD1; v_call: TRBV10-3
cdr3_nt: TGTGCCAGCAGTGTCGGGACAGGGGACCGCGATGAGCAGTTCTTC; cdr3_aa: CASSVGTGDRDEQFF; clone_size: many; j_call: TRBJ2-1; d_call: TRBD1; v_call: TRBV12-3/TRBV12-4
cdr3_nt: TGTGCCAGCAGCGAGTCCCTGGCGGCCGGGGTAGAGACCCAGTACTTC; cdr3_aa: CASSESLAAGVETQYF; clone_size: .; j_call: TRBJ2-5; d_call: .; v_call: TRBV11-2
cdr3_nt: TGTGCCAGCAGTTACTCATACGAGATCTCTGGAAACACCATATATTTT; cdr3_aa: CASSYSYEISGNTIYF; clone_size: few; j_call: TRBJ1-3; d_call: .; v_call: TRBV6-5
cdr3_nt: TGCAGTGCTCTTGGAGGACAGGGCTCCTACAATGAGCAGTTCTTC; cdr3_aa: CSALGGQGSYNEQFF; clone_size: few; j_call: TRBJ2-1; d_call: TRBD1; v_call: TRBV20-1
cdr3_nt: TGTGCCAGCAGCCACAGTGGTGAAAAACTGTTTTTT; cdr3_aa: CASSHSGEKLFF; clone_size: few; j_call: TRBJ1-4; d_call: .; v_call: TRBV7-9
cdr3_nt: TGCGCCAGCAGCCAAGATGTGACAGCAGAAGCTTTCTTT; cdr3_aa: CASSQDVTAEAFF; clone_size: .; j_call: TRBJ1-1; d_call: .; v_call: TRBV4-1
cdr3_nt: TGTGCCAGCAGACCGGCCGGGGGGGGGCAAGAGACCCAGTACTTC; cdr3_aa: CASRPAGGGQETQYF; clone_size: few; j_call: TRBJ2-5; d_call: TRBD2; v_call: TRBV28
cdr3_nt: TGCAGTGCTAGAGATAGTGACAGGGGGACGGAGACCCAGTACTTC; cdr3_aa: CSARDSDRGTETQYF; clone_size: few; j_call: TRBJ2-5; d_call: TRBD1; v_call: TRBV20-1
cdr3_nt: TGTGCCAGCAGTATCTTGGGACAGGGGGCAGGGCAGCCCCAGCATTTT; cdr3_aa: CASSILGQGAGQPQHF; clone_size: few; j_call: TRBJ1-5; d_call: TRBD1; v_call: TRBV7-3
cdr3_nt: TGTGCCAGCAGCGGATATCGTGGGGACACCATATATTTT; cdr3_aa: CASSGYRGDTIYF; clone_size: few; j_call: TRBJ1-3; d_call: .; v_call: TRBV7-6
cdr3_nt: TGCAGTGCTAGTTTTGGGGCTACTGGCTACACCTTC; cdr3_aa: CSASFGATGYTF; clone_size: .; j_call: TRBJ1-2; d_call: .; v_call: TRBV20-1
cdr3_nt: TGTGCCAGCGGACAGCCCACCTACGAGCAGTACTTC; cdr3_aa: CASGQPTYEQYF; clone_size: few; j_call: TRBJ2-7; d_call: .; v_call: TRBV7-8
cdr3_nt: TGTGCCAGCAGCCAAGATGTTCGACTAGCGGGAGGGACAGATACGCAGTATTTT; cdr3_aa: CASSQDVRLAGGTDTQYF; clone_size: .; j_call: TRBJ2-3; d_call: TRBD2; v_call: TRBV3-1
cdr3_nt: TGTGCCAGCAGCCAAGGGGAGGTCACCGGGGAGCTGTTTTTT; cdr3_aa: CASSQGEVTGELFF; clone_size: .; j_call: TRBJ2-2; d_call: .; v_call: TRBV3-1
cdr3_nt: TGTGCCAGCAGCTCGGTCCGGGACAGGGCCCACGAGCAGTACTTC; cdr3_aa: CASSSVRDRAHEQYF; clone_size: few; j_call: TRBJ2-7; d_call: TRBD1; v_call: TRBV7-9
cdr3_nt: TGCGCCAGCAGCTTGGCCGTCGGACAGGTGAATGGCTACACCTTC; cdr3_aa: CASSLAVGQVNGYTF; clone_size: many; j_call: TRBJ1-2; d_call: TRBD1; v_call: TRBV5-1
cdr3_nt: TGTGCCAGCCGGATTAGCGGGAGTCACGAGCAGTACTTC; cdr3_aa: CASRISGSHEQYF; clone_size: few; j_call: TRBJ2-7; d_call: TRBD2; v_call: TRBV7-3
cdr3_nt: TGTGCCAGCAGCCAAGCTTTGACCCAGTACTTC; cdr3_aa: CASSQALTQYF; clone_size: .; j_call: TRBJ2-5; d_call: .; v_call: TRBV14
cdr3_nt: TGTGCCAGCAGCCCAGGCTACACCATGAACACTGAAGCTTTCTTT; cdr3_aa: CASSPGYTMNTEAFF; clone_size: .; j_call: TRBJ1-1; d_call: .; v_call: TRBV7-2
cdr3_nt: TGTGCCAGCAGTTCGGACAGATACACCGGGGAGCTGTTTTTT; cdr3_aa: CASSSDRYTGELFF; clone_size: .; j_call: TRBJ2-2; d_call: .; v_call: TRBV12-3/TRBV12-4
cdr3_nt: TGTGCCAGCAGCTTCTCCAACCAAGAGACCCAGTACTTC; cdr3_aa: CASSFSNQETQYF; clone_size: many; j_call: TRBJ2-5; d_call: .; v_call: TRBV7-6
cdr3_nt: TGTGCCATCACGTTGGGGAGGGACAGAAAAACTGAAGCTTTCTTT; cdr3_aa: CAITLGRDRKTEAFF; clone_size: .; j_call: TRBJ1-1; d_call: TRBD1; v_call: TRBV10-3
cdr3_nt: TGTGCCAGCAGCCTTTCTAGCGGGAATTTGGGCGAGCAGTACTTC; cdr3_aa: CASSLSSGNLGEQYF; clone_size: .; j_call: TRBJ2-7; d_call: TRBD2; v_call: TRBV12-3/TRBV12-4
cdr3_nt: TGTGCCAGCAGTTTATCCGGGGGCATCGAGACCCAGTACTTC; cdr3_aa: CASSLSGGIETQYF; clone_size: many; j_call: TRBJ2-5; d_call: .; v_call: TRBV12-3/TRBV12-4
cdr3_nt: TGTGCCTGGAAAATAGCGGGAAAGACCTACGAGCAGTACTTC; cdr3_aa: CAWKIAGKTYEQYF; clone_size: .; j_call: TRBJ2-7; d_call: TRBD2; v_call: TRBV30
cdr3_nt: TGTGCCAGCAGCTTCAGGTACCCTAGCGGGTACCAAGAGACCCAGTACTTC; cdr3_aa: CASSFRYPSGYQETQYF; clone_size: .; j_call: TRBJ2-5; d_call: TRBD2; v_call: TRBV7-2
cdr3_nt: TGTGCCAGCAGCGCGGGACAGGGGGCGGGTGAGCAGTTCTTC; cdr3_aa: CASSAGQGAGEQFF; clone_size: .; j_call: TRBJ2-1; d_call: TRBD1; v_call: TRBV7-9
cdr3_nt: TGTGCCAGCAGTGAACGCCTCTCGACAGGGTCTAGAAATTCACCCCTCCACTTT; cdr3_aa: CASSERLSTGSRNSPLHF; clone_size: .; j_call: TRBJ1-6; d_call: TRBD1; v_call: TRBV6-1